This is a list of T cell receptor beta chains from one sample in a study of neurological immune-mediated disorders. One entry per CDR3 protein results from TCRdb running MiXCR on the 5' RACE reads. The table has 30,000 to 45,000 distinct CDR3 sequences, 11% seen once. Material for sequencing was CD4+ T cells from blood. The source is a woman in her twenties or thirties with HTLV-1-associated myelopathy (HAM/TSP). The CDR3 runs from the conserved cysteine through the conserved F or W. The order of the fields is J gene, clone size, V gene, D gene, CDR3 DNA, CDR3 protein. D genes are given only for firm matches. The listing skips clone size in some rows; elsewhere it reads once, few, many or a size class.

TRBJ2-1 many TRBV11-2 TRBD2 TGTGCCAGCAGCTCCCTTAGGAGCGGGGGAAGGGGTGAGCAGTTCTTC CASSSLRSGGRGEQFF
TRBJ2-5 . TRBV7-6 . TGTGCCAGCAGCTTGGGATTACAAGAGACCCAGTACTTC CASSLGLQETQYF
TRBJ2-4 many TRBV20-1 . TGCAGTGCCAGACGTGGAAACATTCAGTACTTC CSARRGNIQYF
TRBJ1-1 many TRBV5-6 . TGTGCCAGCAGCCCGCTCGGGGTCAGAGGGAACACTGAAGCTTTCTTT CASSPLGVRGNTEAFF
TRBJ2-1 many TRBV4-1 TRBD2 TGCGCCAGCAGCCATGGCGGACTAGCGGGGCACGAGCAGTTCTTC CASSHGGLAGHEQFF
TRBJ1-5 many TRBV10-3 . TGTGCCATCAGAGCGGGACACAATAGCAATCAGCCCCAGCATTTT CAIRAGHNSNQPQHF
TRBJ1-6 many TRBV2 . TGTGCCAGCAGTGGGGCAGCAACAAATTCACCCCTCCACTTT CASSGAATNSPLHF
TRBJ1-6 many TRBV20-1 TRBD1 TGCAGTGCTTCGCCAGGGGGCCCCTATAATTCACCCCTCCACTTT CSASPGGPYNSPLHF
TRBJ1-2 many TRBV29-1 . TGCAGCGTTGTACCCGCTAACTATGGCTACACCTTC CSVVPANYGYTF
TRBJ1-1 . TRBV5-1 TRBD1 TGCGCCAGTAGCGGACAGGGGGCTAACACTGAAGCTTGCTTT CASSGQGANTEACF
TRBJ1-1 medium-sized TRBV20-1 . TGCAGTGCTAGAGGTAGTGCTTCTGAAGCTTTCTTT CSARGSASEAFF
TRBJ2-2 many TRBV6-4 TRBD2 TGTGCCAGCAGTGAGACTAGCTCGAACACCGGGGAGCTGTTTTTT CASSETSSNTGELFF
TRBJ1-1 many TRBV5-5 . TGTGCCAGCAGCTGGGGACGGAACACTGAAGCTTTCTTT CASSWGRNTEAFF
TRBJ2-3 many TRBV20-1 . TGCAGTGCTAGCGTTACCGGGGCAAGAGAGAAGCAGTATTTT CSASVTGAREKQYF
TRBJ2-4 many TRBV20-1 . TGCAGTGCCGAAACAGGGGGGGTAAACATTCAGTACTTC CSAETGGVNIQYF